What follows describes a single T cell receptor beta chain. No antigen is known for it. Assay used: immunoSEQ multiplex PCR; TCRdb lists only in-frame clones, some missing. The table has about 20,000 clones, roughly 86% seen once. Germline V gives CDR1 SGHDT, CDR2 YYEEEE. J lost 4 bases, V lost 1 base, and 5 bases had no gene match. The CDR3 runs to 16 residues. The data are from a study of graft-versus-host responses after intestinal transplantation. Overall study context: Recipients underwent multivisceral, liver-intestinal, or isolated intestinal transplants. Tacrolimus plus steroids were given to all recipients for two to three years, preceded by anti-thymocyte globulin induction.

Study results and limitations: Clonal ratios of graft-versus-host to host-versus-graft in allografts were high for patients exhibiting graft-donor T cell macrochimerism.

This chain connects TRBV5-6 to TRBJ2-1; 10 bases agree with TRBD2. Sample: bone marrow, taken approximately 120 days after transplant. This TCR was recovered from a human patient who received an intestinal transplant, so some T cells may come from the graft donor. DNA for the CDR3: TGTGCCAGCAGCTTGCGGCTAGCGGGAGCATACAATGAGCAGTTCTTC. Protein: CASSLRLAGAYNEQFF. Based on the CDR3 plus reference TRBV5-6 and TRBJ2-1, the full variable domain is DAGVTQSPTHLIKTRGQQVTLRCSPKSGHDTVSWYQQALGQGPQFIFQYYEEEERQRGNFPDRFSGHQFPNYSSELNVNALLLGDSALYLCASSLRLAGAYNEQFFGPGTRLTVL.